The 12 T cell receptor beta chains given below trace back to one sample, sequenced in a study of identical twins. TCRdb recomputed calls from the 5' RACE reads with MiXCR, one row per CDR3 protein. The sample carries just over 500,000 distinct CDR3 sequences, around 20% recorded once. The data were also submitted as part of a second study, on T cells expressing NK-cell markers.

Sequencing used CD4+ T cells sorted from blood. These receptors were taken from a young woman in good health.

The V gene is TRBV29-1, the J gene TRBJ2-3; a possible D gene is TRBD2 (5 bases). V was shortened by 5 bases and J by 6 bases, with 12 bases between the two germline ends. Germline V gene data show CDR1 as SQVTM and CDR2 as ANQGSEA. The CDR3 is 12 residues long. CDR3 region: CSVLRGLDTQYF. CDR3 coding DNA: TGCAGCGTTTTACGGGGTTTGGATACGCAGTATTTT.

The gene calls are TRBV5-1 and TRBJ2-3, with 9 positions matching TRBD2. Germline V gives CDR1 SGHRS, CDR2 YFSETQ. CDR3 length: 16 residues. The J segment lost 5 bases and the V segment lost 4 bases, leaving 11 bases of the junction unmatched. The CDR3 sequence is CASSLAGSGRLDTQYF. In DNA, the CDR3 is TGCGCCAGCAGCCTGGCGGGTAGCGGGAGATTAGATACGCAGTATTTT.

The CDR3 is CAVGGGPAGELFF. In DNA form, the CDR3 reads TGCGCCGTCGGCGGGGGGCCCGCCGGGGAGCTGTTTTTT. The chain uses TRBV5-1 and TRBJ2-2; 8 bases line up with TRBD2. The CDR3 totals 13 residues. The J segment lost 6 bases and the V segment lost 10 bases, leaving 8 bases of the junction unmatched. Germline assignment: CDR1 SGHRS and CDR2 YFSETQ.

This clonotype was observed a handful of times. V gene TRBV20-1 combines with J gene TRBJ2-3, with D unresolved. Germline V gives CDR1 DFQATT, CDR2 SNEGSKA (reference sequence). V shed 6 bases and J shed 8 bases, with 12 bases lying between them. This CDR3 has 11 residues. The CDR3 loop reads CSASPSGTQYF. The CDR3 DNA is TGCAGTGCGTCACCCTCCGGTACGCAGTATTTT.

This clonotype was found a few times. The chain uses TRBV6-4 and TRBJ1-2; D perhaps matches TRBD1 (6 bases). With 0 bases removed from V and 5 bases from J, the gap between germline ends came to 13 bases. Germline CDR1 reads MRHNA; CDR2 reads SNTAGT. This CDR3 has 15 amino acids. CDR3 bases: TGTGCCAGCAGTGACTCTCCAGGGGCGCTATATGGCTACACCTTC. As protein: CASSDSPGALYGYTF.

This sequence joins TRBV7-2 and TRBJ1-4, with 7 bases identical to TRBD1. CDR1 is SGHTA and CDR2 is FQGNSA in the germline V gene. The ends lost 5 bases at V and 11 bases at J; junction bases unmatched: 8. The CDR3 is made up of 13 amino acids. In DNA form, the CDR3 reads TGTGCCAGCAGCACCCACAGGGGATGGAAACTGTTTTTT. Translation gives CASSTHRGWKLFF.

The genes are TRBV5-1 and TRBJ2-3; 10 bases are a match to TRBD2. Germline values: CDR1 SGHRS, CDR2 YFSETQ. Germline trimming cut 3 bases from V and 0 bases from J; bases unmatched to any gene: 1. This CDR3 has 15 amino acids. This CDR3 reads CASSSSGGSTDTQYF. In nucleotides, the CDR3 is TGCGCCAGCAGCTCTAGCGGGGGCAGCACAGATACGCAGTATTTT.

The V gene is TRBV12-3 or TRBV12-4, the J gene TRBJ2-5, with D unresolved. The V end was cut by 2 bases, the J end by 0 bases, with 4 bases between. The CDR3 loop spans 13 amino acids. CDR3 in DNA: TGTGCCAGCAGTTTAAACGACCAAGAGACCCAGTACTTC. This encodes CASSLNDQETQYF.

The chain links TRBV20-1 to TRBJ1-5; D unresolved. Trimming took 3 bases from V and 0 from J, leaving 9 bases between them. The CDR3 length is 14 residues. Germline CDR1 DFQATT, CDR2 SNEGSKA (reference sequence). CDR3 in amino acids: CSARGAFSNQPQHF. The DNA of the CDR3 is TGCAGTGCTAGGGGTGCTTTTAGCAATCAGCCCCAGCATTTT.

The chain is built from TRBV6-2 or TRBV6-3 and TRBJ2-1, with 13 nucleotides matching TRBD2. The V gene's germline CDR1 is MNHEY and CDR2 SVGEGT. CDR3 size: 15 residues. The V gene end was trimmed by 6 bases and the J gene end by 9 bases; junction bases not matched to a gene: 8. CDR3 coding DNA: TGTGCCAGCAGCGATGGACTAGCGGGAGTGGTTGAGCAGTTCTTC. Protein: CASSDGLAGVVEQFF.

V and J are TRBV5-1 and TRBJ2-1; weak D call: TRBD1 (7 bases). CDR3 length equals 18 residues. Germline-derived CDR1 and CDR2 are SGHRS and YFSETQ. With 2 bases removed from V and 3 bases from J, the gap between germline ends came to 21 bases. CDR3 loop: CASSFWYRAQGGYNEQFF. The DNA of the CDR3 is TGCGCCAGCAGCTTTTGGTACCGCGCCCAGGGGGGCTACAATGAGCAGTTCTTC.

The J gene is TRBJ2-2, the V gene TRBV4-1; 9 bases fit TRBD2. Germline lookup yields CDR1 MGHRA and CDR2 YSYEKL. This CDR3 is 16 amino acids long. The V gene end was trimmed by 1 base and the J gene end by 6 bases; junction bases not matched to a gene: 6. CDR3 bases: TGCGCCAGCAGCCAAGTGTTAGCGGGAGACTCCGGGGAGCTGTTTTTT. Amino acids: CASSQVLAGDSGELFF.